This passage covers 27 T cell receptor beta chains from one sample sequenced in a study of T cell responses to AZD1222 COVID-19 vaccine. Using immunoSEQ multiplex PCR, the repertoire was profiled, and TCRdb retains in-frame clones only, with some absent. The table lists more than 95,000 clones, more than 70% of them singletons. Sample: peripheral blood, taken on day 0 of AZD1222 vaccination. The source of these receptors is an adult in good health.

The chain employs TRBV18 and TRBJ2-5, with D uncertain. This CDR3 is 13 amino acids long. CDR1 and CDR2 from the germline V gene are KGHSH and LQKENI. With 3 bases removed from V and 5 bases from J, the gap between germline ends came to 10 bases. Here the CDR3 reads CASSPSPKETQYF. DNA for the CDR3: TGTGCCAGCTCACCCTCCCCCAAGGAGACCCAGTACTTC.

J is TRBJ1-2 and V is TRBV5-1; 10 bases are shared with TRBD1. V lost 7 bases, J lost 7 bases, and 7 bases stayed unmatched. Germline CDR1 and CDR2: SGHRS and YFSETQ. This CDR3 has 13 residues. The CDR3 here is CASGMTGGGGYTF. The CDR3 DNA follows: TGCGCCAGCGGGATGACAGGGGGCGGTGGCTACACCTTC.

V is TRBV14 and J is TRBJ2-1; D gene ambiguous. The CDR3 contains 13 residues. The germline gives CDR1 SGHDN, CDR2 FVKESK. The V end was cut by 1 base, the J end by 6 bases, with 7 bases between. DNA for the CDR3: TGTGCCAGCAGCCAAGTTGTAGTCAATGAGCAGTTCTTC. Translation gives CASSQVVVNEQFF.

This clone appeared a single time. The V gene is TRBV12-3 or TRBV12-4, the J gene TRBJ1-1; no clear D gene. V was pared by 3 bases and J by 5 bases, with 7 bases between. There are 12 residues in the CDR3. Here the CDR3 reads CASSFAGTEAFF. CDR3 nucleotide sequence: TGTGCCAGCAGTTTTGCTGGAACTGAAGCTTTCTTT.

This chain joins TRBV2 and TRBJ2-1; the D gene is possibly TRBD2 (6 bases). The CDR3 runs to 14 residues. V was trimmed by 6 bases and J by 4 bases, leaving 13 bases between them. Germline values: CDR1 SNHLY, CDR2 FYNNEI. In DNA form, the CDR3 reads TGTGCCAGCAGGGGACGACTAGTTTACAATGAGCAGTTCTTC. Encoded protein: CASRGRLVYNEQFF.

V and J are TRBV23-1 and TRBJ2-3; D is possibly TRBD2 (5 bases). Being an ORF, TRBV23-1 has a function that is uncertain. Trimming shortened V by 0 bases and J by 2 bases, and 24 bases separated the two germline ends. This CDR3 has 20 residues. CDR3 nucleotides: TGCGCCAGCAGTCAATCCCATTGGACCGCCTTTAAGCGGTACACAGATACGCAGTATTTT. This sequence encodes CASSQSHWTAFKRYTDTQYF.

This chain connects TRBV4-3 to TRBJ2-1; 10 bases line up with TRBD2. The CDR3 has 19 residues. J was trimmed by 4 bases and V by 1 base; bases with no gene match: 13. CDR1 and CDR2 (germline): LGHNA, YSLEER. CDR3 region: CASSQGPASGRDLYNEQFF. The CDR3 DNA is TGCGCCAGCAGCCAAGGCCCCGCTAGCGGGAGAGATTTATACAATGAGCAGTTCTTC.

The rearrangement joins TRBV2 to TRBJ2-3, with D unclear. The CDR3 runs 12 residues. CDR1 and CDR2 (germline): SNHLY, FYNNEI. Trimming pared 2 bases from V and 11 bases from J, leaving 11 bases between. CDR3 residues: CASSEMGGGQYF. CDR3 nucleotide sequence: TGTGCCAGCAGTGAAATGGGCGGCGGGCAGTATTTT.

This clone was seen just once. The chain combines TRBV9 with TRBJ2-3; D tentatively reads TRBD1 or TRBD2 (5 bases each). This CDR3 comprises 15 residues. The germline gives CDR1 SGDLS, CDR2 YYNGEE. The V gene lost 0 bases and the J gene lost 4 bases, with 12 bases spanning the gap. Here the CDR3 reads CASSVARGFSDTQYF. CDR3 bases: TGTGCCAGCAGCGTAGCGAGGGGTTTCTCAGATACGCAGTATTTT.

The rearrangement links TRBV28 to TRBJ2-3; D remains ambiguous. Germline V lookup: CDR1 MDHEN, CDR2 SYDVKM. The germline V and J ends were trimmed by 3 bases and 1 base, with 8 bases remaining between them. The CDR3 covers 14 residues. CDR3 DNA: TGTGCCAGCAGTTTTGTGGCGGGCACAGATACGCAGTATTTT. Protein sequence: CASSFVAGTDTQYF.

The chain couples TRBV11-2 to TRBJ2-5; TRBD1 or TRBD2 may be the D gene (5 bases each). This CDR3 comprises 15 residues. Looked up from germline, CDR1 is SGHAT and CDR2 is FQNNGV. The V and J ends lost 5 bases and 4 bases respectively, with 17 bases between them. CDR3 loop: CASSRTGAGGETQYF. The CDR3 DNA follows: TGTGCCAGCAGCCGGACCGGGGCAGGCGGAGAGACCCAGTACTTC. Complete variable domain (other parts from reference TRBV11-2 and TRBJ2-5): EAGVAQSPRYKIIEKRQSVAFWCNPISGHATLYWYQQILGQGPKLLIQFQNNGVVDDSQLPKDRFSAERLKGVDSTLKIQPAKLEDSAVYLCASSRTGAGGETQYFGPGTRLLVL.

The chain links TRBV30 to TRBJ1-5, with D maybe TRBD1 (5 bases). This CDR3 region has 15 residues. CDR1 and CDR2 from the germline V gene are GTSNPN and SVGIG (reference sequence). Trimming took 2 bases from V and 2 from J, leaving 13 bases between them. CDR3 DNA: TGTGCCTGGAGTCCTCCCGGGGCAGGCAATCAGCCCCAGCATTTT. Its translation: CAWSPPGAGNQPQHF.

The genes are TRBV7-9 and TRBJ2-5; 7 bases agree with TRBD2. Germline V CDR1 and CDR2: SEHNR, FQNEAQ (reference sequence). The CDR3 contains 16 residues. V shed 4 bases, J shed 5 bases, and the junction held 13 bases outside the gene matches. CDR3 DNA: TGTGCCAGCAGCTCCTGGACGGCGGGAGTTGGGGAGACCCAGTACTTC. This gives the protein CASSSWTAGVGETQYF. Full variable domain (rest looked up from reference TRBV7-9 and TRBJ2-5): DTGVSQNPRHKITKRGQNVTFRCDPISEHNRLYWYRQTLGQGPEFLTYFQNEAQLEKSRLLSDRFSAERPKGSFSTLEIQRTEQGDSAMYLCASSSWTAGVGETQYFGPGTRLLVL.

The V and J genes are TRBV11-1 and TRBJ1-1, with D unclear. Per the germline V gene, CDR1 is SGHAT and CDR2 is FQDESV (reference sequence). Trimming pared 5 bases from V and 5 bases from J, leaving 12 bases between. The CDR3 extends over 13 amino acids. The CDR3 here is CASSRQEWTEAFF. CDR3 nucleotide sequence: TGTGCCAGCAGCCGTCAGGAATGGACTGAAGCTTTCTTT.

Many counts were recorded for this clone. The chain combines TRBV29-1 with TRBJ2-7; 8 bases agree with TRBD2. Germline V CDR1 and CDR2: SQVTM, ANQGSEA. The V gene end was trimmed by 6 bases and the J gene end by 3 bases; junction bases not matched to a gene: 4. The CDR3 covers 12 residues. The CDR3 nucleotides are TGCAGCGTCCTGACTAGCGTCTACGAGCAGTACTTC. Protein: CSVLTSVYEQYF.

J is TRBJ2-3 and V is TRBV6-5, with 7 bases that match TRBD2. V shed 6 bases, J shed 2 bases, and the junction held 8 bases outside the gene matches. In germline, CDR1 is MNHEY, CDR2 SVGAGI. The CDR3 runs 15 residues. The DNA for the CDR3 is TGTGCCAGCAGAGTACTCGGGACTAACACAGATACGCAGTATTTT. This sequence encodes CASRVLGTNTDTQYF.

The CDR3: CASSSLAGESYNEQFF. For the CDR3, the DNA is TGTGCCAGTAGTAGCCTAGCGGGAGAGTCCTACAATGAGCAGTTCTTC. The gene calls are TRBV19 and TRBJ2-1, with TRBD2 matching over 10 bases. In germline, CDR1 is LNHDA, CDR2 SQIVND (reference sequence). CDR3 length equals 16 residues. Trimming removed 4 bases from V and 1 base from J; junction bases left unmatched: 4.

V and J are TRBV12-3 or TRBV12-4 and TRBJ1-2; weak D call: TRBD1 (5 bases). Deletions cut 2 bases from V and 6 bases from J, with 7 bases between. There are 12 residues in the CDR3. The CDR3 DNA reads TGTGCCAGCAGTTTATCAGGGAATGGCTACACCTTC. Translation: CASSLSGNGYTF.

There are a few counts of this clone. The chain couples TRBV18 to TRBJ1-4, with 7 nucleotides matching TRBD1. There are 14 residues in the CDR3. Germline values: CDR1 KGHSH, CDR2 LQKENI. The ends lost 8 bases at V and 4 bases at J; junction bases unmatched: 7. Here the CDR3 reads CASRLGQLNEKLFF. CDR3 nucleotide sequence: TGTGCCAGCCGATTGGGACAGCTTAATGAAAAACTGTTTTTT.

V gene TRBV28 combines with J gene TRBJ1-2, with D maybe TRBD1 (5 bases). V was pared by 6 bases and J by 4 bases, with 12 bases between. This CDR3 contains 13 residues. Germline V CDR1 and CDR2: MDHEN, SYDVKM. The CDR3 sequence is CASRPGRSYGYTF. CDR3 bases: TGTGCCAGCAGGCCGGGACGGAGCTATGGCTACACCTTC.

In this sample, this clone turned up a few times. The CDR3 here is CASSLIGELFF. The DNA of the CDR3 is TGTGCCAGCAGCTTAATCGGGGAGCTGTTTTTT. The V call is TRBV7-9, the J call TRBJ2-2; D remains ambiguous. V was shortened by 2 bases and J by 7 bases, with 2 bases between the two germline ends. The germline gives CDR1 SEHNR, CDR2 FQNEAQ (reference sequence). The CDR3 sequence is 11 residues long.

This clone was observed many times. The chain recombines TRBV4-2 with TRBJ2-7; no clear D. The CDR3 contains 15 residues. Germline CDR1 and CDR2: LGHNA and YNFKEQ. The germline V and J ends were trimmed by 3 bases and 2 bases, with 14 bases remaining between them. CDR3 residues: CASSHRTTTTYEQYF. In DNA, the CDR3 is TGTGCCAGCAGCCACCGCACCACTACCACCTACGAGCAGTACTTC.

In its sample, this clone was seen once. The chain carries TRBV18 and TRBJ1-1, with D tentatively TRBD1 (5 bases). The CDR3 sequence is 16 residues long. Germline CDR1 is KGHSH and CDR2 is LQKENI. Between the trimmed V and J ends, which lost 0 bases and 4 bases, there was a span of 15 bases. CDR3 protein: CASSPPQGAGGTEAFF. The CDR3 coding sequence is TGTGCCAGCTCACCACCGCAGGGAGCGGGGGGCACTGAAGCTTTCTTT.

The chain has TRBV4-1 and TRBJ2-1; D uncertain. The CDR3 runs to 16 residues. V was shortened by 0 bases and J by 0 bases, with 9 bases between the two germline ends. Germline V gene data show CDR1 as MGHRA and CDR2 as YSYEKL. The CDR3 spells CASSQDWQSSYNEQFF. The CDR3 DNA reads TGCGCCAGCAGCCAAGATTGGCAAAGCTCCTACAATGAGCAGTTCTTC.

This clone was found once. The genes are TRBV11-1 and TRBJ1-2; D is ambiguous. The CDR3 contains 14 residues. Trimming stripped 7 bases from V and 5 bases from J, with 17 bases between. From germline, CDR1 is SGHAT and CDR2 FQDESV (reference sequence). CDR3 coding DNA: TGTGCCAGCACCCCGTTGATGACGAGGTATGGCTACACCTTC. This gives the protein CASTPLMTRYGYTF.

The genes are TRBV7-9 and TRBJ2-3; D gene ambiguous. Germline V CDR1 and CDR2: SEHNR, FQNEAQ (reference sequence). The CDR3 spans 18 residues. The V end lost 1 base, the J end lost 8 bases, and 25 bases lay between the germline ends. CDR3 sequence (DNA): TGTGCCAGCAGCTTAGAAGGCTCGCGGAGCCGAAGCAGAGGTACGCAGTATTTT. Encoded protein: CASSLEGSRSRSRGTQYF.

The chain joins TRBV9 to TRBJ1-3; tentatively, D is TRBD1 (5 bases). Germline CDR1 SGDLS, CDR2 YYNGEE. The CDR3 consists of 14 residues. The V end was cut by 4 bases, the J end by 3 bases, with 11 bases between. The CDR3 region is CASSPQGNGNTIYF. The CDR3 DNA reads TGTGCCAGCAGCCCTCAGGGTAATGGAAACACCATATATTTT.